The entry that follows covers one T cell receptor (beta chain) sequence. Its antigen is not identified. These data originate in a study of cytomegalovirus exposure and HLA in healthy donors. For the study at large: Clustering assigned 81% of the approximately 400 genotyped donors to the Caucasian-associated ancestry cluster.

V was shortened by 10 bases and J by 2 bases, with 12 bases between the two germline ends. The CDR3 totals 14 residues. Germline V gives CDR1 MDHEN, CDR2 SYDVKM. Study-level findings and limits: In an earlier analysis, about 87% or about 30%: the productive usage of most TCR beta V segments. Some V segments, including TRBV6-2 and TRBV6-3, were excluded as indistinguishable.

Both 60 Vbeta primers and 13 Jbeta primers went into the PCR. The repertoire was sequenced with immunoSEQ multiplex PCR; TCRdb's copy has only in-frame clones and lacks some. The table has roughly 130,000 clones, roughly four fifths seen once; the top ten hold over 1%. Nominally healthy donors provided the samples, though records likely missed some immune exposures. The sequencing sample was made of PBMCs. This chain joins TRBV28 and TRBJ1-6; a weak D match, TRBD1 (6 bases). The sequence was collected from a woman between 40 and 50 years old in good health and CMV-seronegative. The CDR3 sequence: CAIGQFTYNSPLHF. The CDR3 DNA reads TGTGCCATCGGACAGTTTACCTATAATTCACCCCTCCACTTT. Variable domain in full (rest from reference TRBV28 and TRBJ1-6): DVKVTQSSRYLVKRTGEKVFLECVQDMDHENMFWYRQDPGLGLRLIYFSYDVKMKEKGDIPEGYSVSREKKERFSLILESASTNQTSMYLCAIGQFTYNSPLHFGNGTRLTVT.